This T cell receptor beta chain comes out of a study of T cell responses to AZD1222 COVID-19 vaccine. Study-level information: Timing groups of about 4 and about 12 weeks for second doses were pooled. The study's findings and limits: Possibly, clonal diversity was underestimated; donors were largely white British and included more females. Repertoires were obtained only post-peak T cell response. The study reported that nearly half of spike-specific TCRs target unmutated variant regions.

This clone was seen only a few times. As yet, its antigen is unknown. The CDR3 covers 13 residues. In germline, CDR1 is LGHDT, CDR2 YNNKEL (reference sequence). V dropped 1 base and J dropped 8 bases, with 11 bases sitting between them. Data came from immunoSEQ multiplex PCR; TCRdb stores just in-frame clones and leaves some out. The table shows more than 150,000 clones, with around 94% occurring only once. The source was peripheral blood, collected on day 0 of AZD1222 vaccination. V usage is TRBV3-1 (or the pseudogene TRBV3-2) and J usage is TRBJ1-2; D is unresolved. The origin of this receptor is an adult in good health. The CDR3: CASSQGRRSGYTF. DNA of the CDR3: TGTGCCAGCAGCCAAGGACGGAGGAGCGGCTACACCTTC.